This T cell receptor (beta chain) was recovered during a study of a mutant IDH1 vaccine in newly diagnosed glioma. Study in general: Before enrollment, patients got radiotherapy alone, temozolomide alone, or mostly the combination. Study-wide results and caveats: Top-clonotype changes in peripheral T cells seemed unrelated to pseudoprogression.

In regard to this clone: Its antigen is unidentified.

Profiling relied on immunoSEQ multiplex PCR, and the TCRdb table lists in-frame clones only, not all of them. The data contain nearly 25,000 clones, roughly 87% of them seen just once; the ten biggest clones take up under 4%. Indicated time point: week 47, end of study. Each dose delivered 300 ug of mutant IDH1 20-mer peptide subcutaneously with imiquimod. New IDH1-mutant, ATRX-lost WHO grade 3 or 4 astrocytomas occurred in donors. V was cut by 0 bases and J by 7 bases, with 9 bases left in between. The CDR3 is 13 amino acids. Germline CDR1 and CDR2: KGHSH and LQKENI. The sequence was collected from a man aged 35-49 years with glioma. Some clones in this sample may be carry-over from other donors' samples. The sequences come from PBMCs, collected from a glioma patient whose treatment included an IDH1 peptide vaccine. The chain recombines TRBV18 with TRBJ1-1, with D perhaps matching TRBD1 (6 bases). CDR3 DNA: TGTGCCAGCTCACCACCGGGACATGTTGAAGCTTTCTTT. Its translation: CASSPPGHVEAFF.